This T cell receptor (beta chain) was sequenced during a study of T-cell reconstitution after alpha-beta-depleted transplantation in children. Unique molecular identifiers were incorporated when the TCRbeta library was constructed. From the PCR reads, TCRdb called clonotypes with MiXCR, one entry per CDR3 protein. Among some 600,000 distinct CDR3 sequences, roughly 17% were seen once, and the ten largest hold approximately 1%. V lost 5 bases to trimming and J lost 1 base; unmatched junction nucleotides: 6. Germline loops: CDR1 KGHSH, CDR2 LQKENI. The CDR3 has 17 amino acids. The rearrangement links TRBV18 to TRBJ2-7; 15 positions agree with TRBD2. The receptor's source is a human donor who donated a stem cell graft to a child with acute myeloid leukemia. Here the sequenced sample was PBMCs from the stem cell graft donor, taken from the stem cell graft. CDR3 protein: CASSSPGLAGGSYEQYF. CDR3 coding DNA: TGTGCCAGCTCAAGTCCGGGACTAGCGGGGGGATCCTACGAGCAGTACTTC.